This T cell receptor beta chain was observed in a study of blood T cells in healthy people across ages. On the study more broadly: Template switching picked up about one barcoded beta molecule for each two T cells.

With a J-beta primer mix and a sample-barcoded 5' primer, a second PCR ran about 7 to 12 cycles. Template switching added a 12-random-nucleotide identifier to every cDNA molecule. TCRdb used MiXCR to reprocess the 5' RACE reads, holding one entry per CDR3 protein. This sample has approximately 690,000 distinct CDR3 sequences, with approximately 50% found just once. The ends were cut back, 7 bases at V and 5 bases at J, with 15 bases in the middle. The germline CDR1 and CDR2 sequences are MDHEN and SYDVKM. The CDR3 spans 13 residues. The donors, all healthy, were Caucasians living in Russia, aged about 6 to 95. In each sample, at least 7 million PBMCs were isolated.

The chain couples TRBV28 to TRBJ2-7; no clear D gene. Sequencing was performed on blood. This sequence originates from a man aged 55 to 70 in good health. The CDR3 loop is CASTPGYANEQYF. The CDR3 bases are TGTGCCAGCACTCCCGGCTACGCAAACGAGCAGTACTTC.